This T cell receptor beta chain stems from a study of cytotoxic CD8 clonotypes in ibrutinib-treated CLL. Notes on the study in general: Contraction or stability on treatment was seen for public clonotypes, which were uncommon.

Germline CDR1 is MGHRA and CDR2 is YSYEKL. The CDR3 is made up of 19 amino acids. Germline trimming cut 1 base from V and 1 base from J; bases unmatched to any gene: 9. Remarks on this clone: Its antigen is unidentified.

The method was immunoSEQ multiplex PCR; TCRdb's version includes in-frame clones alone and lacks a portion of them. Of fewer than 400,000 clones listed, about 61% were seen once; the top ten hold about 5.9%. This chain uses TRBV4-1 with TRBJ1-3, with 11 bases fitting TRBD1. The source of this sequence is a human donor with chronic lymphocytic leukemia. The sample consisted of PBMCs, taken after 36 months of ibrutinib treatment. In DNA form, the CDR3 reads TGCGCCAGCAGCCAAGCGGACAGGGGGCTAATGTTTTCTGGAAACACCATATATTTT. This translates into CASSQADRGLMFSGNTIYF.